These T cell receptor beta chains were read from a single sample in a study of cytomegalovirus exposure and HLA in healthy donors. Only in-frame clones appear in the TCRdb table, and some are missing; sequencing was by immunoSEQ multiplex PCR. The sample has some 49,000 clones; approximately 95% are singletons. Sample: PBMCs. These receptors were obtained from a woman younger than 30 in good health and CMV-seropositive. Each CDR3 is given without its conserved first and last residue. The order of the fields is V gene, CDR3 protein.

TRBV19,ASSMKSGEKLF
TRBV28,AMGTAYEQY
TRBV7-3,ATPTGGGGADEQY
TRBV25-1,ASSGGLAGVREQY
TRBV23-1,ASSQSGQGVAKNIQY
TRBV6-6,ASSPQVGTGDQPQH
TRBV28,ASTPVRWEGQETQY
TRBV11-2,ASSPGGSSSTDTQY
TRBV29-1,SVEVYGASMSYEQY
TRBV7-9,ASPLPYEQY
TRBV7-2,ASALLGGGRSDTQY
TRBV28,ASSLLNRSNQPQH
TRBV12-5,ASGLAGSPLH
TRBV25-1,ASSDVEGNQPQH
TRBV7-9,ASSSPQGPGELF
TRBV6-6,ASSNPQGSGNTIY
TRBV28,ASSLVQGATGELF
TRBV18,ASSPSRASGQY
TRBV6-4,ASSEGEGNLNEQF
TRBV2,ATLRDIQETQY
TRBV5-6,ASSRGLTSYEQY
TRBV9,ASSSSAEFTEAF
TRBV6-5,ASRGAGTSYEQY
TRBV15,ATSKRLAGGVADTQY
TRBV7-8,ASSPQAAFSYNEQF
TRBV7-2,ASSLVSSGSYEQY
TRBV6-5,ASSYQGGSYNSPLH
TRBV7-2,ASSLAGGRVYTEAF
TRBV11-3,ASSLDGTFLETEAF
TRBV19,ATRDWRTMKQF
TRBV5-6,ASSLFFVTVSSYEQY
TRBV9,ASSGVVPRGEQF
TRBV25-1,ASSGETSGTDTQY
TRBV6-5,ASSYSAAGGTDTQY
TRBV29-1,SVERDRASSNQPQH
TRBV27,ASRTSGAYEQY
TRBV28,ASRSGTRDTGELF
TRBV6-5,ASMGRGRGNTEAF